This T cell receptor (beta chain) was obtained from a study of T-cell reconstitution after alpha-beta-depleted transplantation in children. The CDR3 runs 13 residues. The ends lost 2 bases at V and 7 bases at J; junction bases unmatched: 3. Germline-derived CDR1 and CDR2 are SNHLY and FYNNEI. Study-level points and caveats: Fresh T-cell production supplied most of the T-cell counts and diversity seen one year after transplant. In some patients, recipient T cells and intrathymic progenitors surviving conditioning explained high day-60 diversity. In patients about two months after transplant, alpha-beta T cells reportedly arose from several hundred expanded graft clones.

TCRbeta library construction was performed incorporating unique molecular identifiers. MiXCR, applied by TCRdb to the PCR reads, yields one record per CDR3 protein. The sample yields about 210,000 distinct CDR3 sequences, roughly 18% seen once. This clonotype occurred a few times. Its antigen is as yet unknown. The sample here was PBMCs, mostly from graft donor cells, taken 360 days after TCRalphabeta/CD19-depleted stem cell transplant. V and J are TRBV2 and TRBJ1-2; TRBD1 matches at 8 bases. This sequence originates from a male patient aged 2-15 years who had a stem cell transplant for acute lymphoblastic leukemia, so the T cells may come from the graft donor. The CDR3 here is CASSEQGAGGYTF. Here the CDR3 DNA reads TGTGCCAGCAGTGAACAGGGGGCGGGTGGCTACACCTTC.